Listed below are T cell receptor beta chains from one sample, sequenced in a study of T cell repertoires in cytomegalovirus infection. Their recognized antigens are unknown. Each CDR3 protein gets one entry after TCRdb re-called the reads with MiXCR. The sample shows roughly 100,000 distinct CDR3 sequences, roughly 40% of them seen only once. Sequences were derived from CD8+ T cells from cultured PBMCs, sampled from culture after CMV antigen stimulation. The source of these receptors is a human donor in good health (CMV status not recorded). Some clones in this sample may be carry-over from other donors' samples. Both conserved end residues are trimmed from each CDR3. The order of the fields is V gene, CDR3 protein.

>TRBV28
ASSSQWDSPLH
>TRBV4-1
ASSQGATANYGYT
>TRBV19
ASSIVGGGANEQF
>TRBV20-1
SARDLKGKAF
>TRBV10-3
ASSTVRAGASSSYEQY
>TRBV7-2
ASSLAGVTDTQY
>TRBV28
ASKAGTGKKY
>TRBV5-1
ASSLEAGGRTDTQY
>TRBV10-3
AIRREPGEETQY
>TRBV4-1
ASSHYSGANTEAF
>TRBV4-1
ASSQEPGQGVSYEQY
>TRBV5-6
ASSLSTDRRRAF
>TRBV14
ASSQEYGLNYGYT
>TRBV6-6
ASTPGQPNYGYT
>TRBV6-5
ASSYLSSGGDTQY
>TRBV20-1
SAYRGHDDNEQF
>TRBV12-3/TRBV12-4
ASSWADGTEAF
>TRBV4-1
ASSVLAGGPNEQF
>TRBV11-2
ASSLAGGGGYT
>TRBV7-8
ASSLERGGPHEQY
>TRBV7-2
ASSLEAGGLGTQY
>TRBV9
ASSPSGGGEAF
>TRBV9
ASSVQYDRYTGELF
>TRBV19
ASSQDSPTEAF
>TRBV12-3/TRBV12-4
ASSLEFAGVYEQF
>TRBV29-1
SVGDRRALNTEAF